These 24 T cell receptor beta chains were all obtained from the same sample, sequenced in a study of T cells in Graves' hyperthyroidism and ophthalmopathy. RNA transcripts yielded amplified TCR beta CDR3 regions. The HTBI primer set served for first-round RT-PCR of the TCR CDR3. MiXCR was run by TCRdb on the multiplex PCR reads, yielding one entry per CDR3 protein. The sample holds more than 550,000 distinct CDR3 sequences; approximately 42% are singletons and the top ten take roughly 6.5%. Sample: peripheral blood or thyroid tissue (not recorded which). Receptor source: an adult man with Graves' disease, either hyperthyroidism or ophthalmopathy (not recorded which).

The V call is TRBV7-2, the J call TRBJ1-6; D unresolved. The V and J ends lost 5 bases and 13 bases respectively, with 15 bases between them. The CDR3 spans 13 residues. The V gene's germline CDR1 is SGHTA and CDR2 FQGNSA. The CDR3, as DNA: TGTGCCAGCAGCCAAGAACGGGGTACGCCCCTCCACTTT. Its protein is CASSQERGTPLHF. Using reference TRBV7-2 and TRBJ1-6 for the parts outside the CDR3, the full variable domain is GAGVSQSPSNKVTEKGKDVELRCDPISGHTALYWYRQSLGQGLEFLIYFQGNSAPDKSGLPSDRFSAERTGGSVSTLTIQRTQQEDSAVYLCASSQERGTPLHFGNGTRLTVT.

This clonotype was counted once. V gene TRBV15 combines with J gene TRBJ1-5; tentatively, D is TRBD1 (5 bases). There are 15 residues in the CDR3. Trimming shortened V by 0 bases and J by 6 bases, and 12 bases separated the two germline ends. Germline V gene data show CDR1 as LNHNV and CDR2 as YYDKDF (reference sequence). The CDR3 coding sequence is TGTGCCACCAGCAGAGATCAGGGAGCGAGTCAGCCCCAGCATTTT. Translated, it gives CATSRDQGASQPQHF.

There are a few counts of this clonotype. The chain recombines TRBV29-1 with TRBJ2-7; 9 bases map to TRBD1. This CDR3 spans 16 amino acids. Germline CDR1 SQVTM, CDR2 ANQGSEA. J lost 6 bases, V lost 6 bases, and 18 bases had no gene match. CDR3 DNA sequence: TGCAGCGTGGGGTCCATAGGGACAGGGAGACCGGTCGAGCAGTACTTC. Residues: CSVGSIGTGRPVEQYF.

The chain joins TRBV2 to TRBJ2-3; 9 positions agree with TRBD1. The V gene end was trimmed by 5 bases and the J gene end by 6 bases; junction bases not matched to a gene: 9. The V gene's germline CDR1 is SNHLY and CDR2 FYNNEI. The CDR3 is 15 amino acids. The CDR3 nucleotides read TGTGCCAGCAGTCAGGACAGGGGTCGAGTCGATACGCAGTATTTT. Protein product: CASSQDRGRVDTQYF.

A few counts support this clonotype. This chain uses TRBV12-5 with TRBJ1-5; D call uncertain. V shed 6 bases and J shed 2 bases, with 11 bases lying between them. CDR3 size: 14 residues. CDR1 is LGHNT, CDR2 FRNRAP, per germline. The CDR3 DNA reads TGTGCTAGTGGGGGAGTGTCGGGCAATCAGCCCCAGCATTTT. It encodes CASGGVSGNQPQHF.

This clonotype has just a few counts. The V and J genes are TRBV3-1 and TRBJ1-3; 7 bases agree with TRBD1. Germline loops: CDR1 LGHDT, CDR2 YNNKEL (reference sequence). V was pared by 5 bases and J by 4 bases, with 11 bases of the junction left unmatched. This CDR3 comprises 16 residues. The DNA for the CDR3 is TGTGCCAGCAGCTCTACGACGACAGGGTTCGGAAACACCATATATTTT. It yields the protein CASSSTTTGFGNTIYF.

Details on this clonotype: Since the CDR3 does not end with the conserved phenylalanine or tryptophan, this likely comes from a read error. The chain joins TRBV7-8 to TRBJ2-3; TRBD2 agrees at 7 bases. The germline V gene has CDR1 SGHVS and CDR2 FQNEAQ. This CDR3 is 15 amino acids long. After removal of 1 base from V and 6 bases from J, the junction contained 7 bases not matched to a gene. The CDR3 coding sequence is TGTGCCAGCAGCTTAGGCGGGAGTAGTAGTGATACGCAGTATTCT. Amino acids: CASSLGGSSSDTQYS.

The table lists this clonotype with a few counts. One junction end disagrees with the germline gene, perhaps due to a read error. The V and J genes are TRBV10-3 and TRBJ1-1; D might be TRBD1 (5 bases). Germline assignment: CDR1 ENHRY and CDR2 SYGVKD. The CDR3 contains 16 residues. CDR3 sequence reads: CASSEGAEAMNTEAFF. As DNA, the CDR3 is TGTGCCAGCAGTGAAGGGGCCGAAGCGATGAACACTGAAGCTTTCTTT.

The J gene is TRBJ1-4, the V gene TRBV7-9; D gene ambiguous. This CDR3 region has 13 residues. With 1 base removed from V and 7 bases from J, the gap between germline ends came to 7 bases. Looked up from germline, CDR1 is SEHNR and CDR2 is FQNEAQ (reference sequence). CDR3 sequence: CASSLVGSEKLFF. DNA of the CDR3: TGTGCCAGCAGCTTAGTGGGTAGTGAAAAACTGTTTTTT.

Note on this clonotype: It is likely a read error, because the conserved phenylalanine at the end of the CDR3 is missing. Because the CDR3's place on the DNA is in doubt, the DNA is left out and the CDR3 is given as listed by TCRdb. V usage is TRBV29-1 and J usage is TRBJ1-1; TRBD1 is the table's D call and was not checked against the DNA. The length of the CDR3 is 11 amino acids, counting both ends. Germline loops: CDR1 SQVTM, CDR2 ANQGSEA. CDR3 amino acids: CSVEDGTGGSY.

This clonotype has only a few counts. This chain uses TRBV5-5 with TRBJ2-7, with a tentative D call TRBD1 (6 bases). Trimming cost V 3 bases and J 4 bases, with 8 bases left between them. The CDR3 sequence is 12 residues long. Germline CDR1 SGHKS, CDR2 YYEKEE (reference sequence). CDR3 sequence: CASSWGQYEQYF. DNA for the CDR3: TGTGCCAGCAGCTGGGGGCAGTACGAGCAGTACTTC. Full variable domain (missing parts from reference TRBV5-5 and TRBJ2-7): DAGVTQSPTHLIKTRGQQVTLRCSPISGHKSVSWYQQVLGQGPQFIFQYYEKEERGRGNFPDRFSARQFPNYSSELNVNALLLGDSALYLCASSWGQYEQYFGPGTRLTVT.

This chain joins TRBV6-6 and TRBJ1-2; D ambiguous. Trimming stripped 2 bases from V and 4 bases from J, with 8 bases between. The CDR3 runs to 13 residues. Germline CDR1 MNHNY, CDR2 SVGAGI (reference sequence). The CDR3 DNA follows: TGTGCCAGCAGTTACGGCGGATTCTATGGCTACACCTTC. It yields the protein CASSYGGFYGYTF.

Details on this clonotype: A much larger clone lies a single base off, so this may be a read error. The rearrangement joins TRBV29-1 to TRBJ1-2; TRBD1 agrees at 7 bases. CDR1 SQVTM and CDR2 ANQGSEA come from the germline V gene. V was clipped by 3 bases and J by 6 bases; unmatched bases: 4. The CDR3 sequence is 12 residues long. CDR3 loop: CSVETGKDGYTF. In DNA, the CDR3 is TGCAGCGTTGAGACAGGGAAGGATGGCTACACCTTC.

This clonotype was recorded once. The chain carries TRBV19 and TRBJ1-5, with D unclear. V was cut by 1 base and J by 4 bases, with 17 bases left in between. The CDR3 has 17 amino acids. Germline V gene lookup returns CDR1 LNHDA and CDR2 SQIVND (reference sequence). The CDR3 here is CASSIAHLALINQPQHF. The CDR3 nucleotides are TGTGCCAGTAGTATAGCGCATTTAGCTCTAATTAATCAGCCCCAGCATTTT.

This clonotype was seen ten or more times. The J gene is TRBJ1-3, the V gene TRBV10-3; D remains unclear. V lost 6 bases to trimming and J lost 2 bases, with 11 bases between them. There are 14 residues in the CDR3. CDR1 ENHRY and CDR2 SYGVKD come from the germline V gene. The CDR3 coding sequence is TGTGCCATCAGAGCCGTCGGCACTGGAAACACCATATATTTT. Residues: CAIRAVGTGNTIYF.

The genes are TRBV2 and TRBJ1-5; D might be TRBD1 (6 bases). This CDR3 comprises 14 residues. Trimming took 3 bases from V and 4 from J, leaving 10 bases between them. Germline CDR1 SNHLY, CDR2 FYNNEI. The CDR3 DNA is TGTGCCAGCAGTGAGAGAGACAGGAATCAGCCCCAGCATTTT. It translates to CASSERDRNQPQHF. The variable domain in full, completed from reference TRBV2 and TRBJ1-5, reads EPEVTQTPSHQVTQMGQEVILRCVPISNHLYFYWYRQILGQKVEFLVSFYNNEISEKSEIFDDQFSVERPDGSNFTLKIRSTKLEDSAMYFCASSERDRNQPQHFGDGTRLSIL.

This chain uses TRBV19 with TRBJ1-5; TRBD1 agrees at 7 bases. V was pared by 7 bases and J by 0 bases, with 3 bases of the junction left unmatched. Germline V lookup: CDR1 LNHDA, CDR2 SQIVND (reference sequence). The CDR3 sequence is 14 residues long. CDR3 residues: CASKTGHSNQPQHF. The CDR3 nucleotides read TGTGCCAGTAAGACAGGGCATAGCAATCAGCCCCAGCATTTT.

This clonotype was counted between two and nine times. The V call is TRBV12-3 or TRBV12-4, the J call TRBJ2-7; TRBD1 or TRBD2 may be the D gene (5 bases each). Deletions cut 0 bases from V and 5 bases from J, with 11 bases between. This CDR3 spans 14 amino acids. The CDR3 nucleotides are TGTGCCAGCAGTTTAGCGGGACCCTTGGACGAGCAGTACTTC. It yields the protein CASSLAGPLDEQYF.

The CDR3 region is CSYGQGPLTEAFF. CDR3 bases: TGCAGCTACGGACAGGGGCCACTAACTGAAGCTTTCTTT. V and J are TRBV29-1 and TRBJ1-1, with 9 bases that match TRBD1. The CDR3 has 13 residues. CDR1 and CDR2 from the germline V gene are SQVTM and ANQGSEA. Trimming at V came to 8 bases and at J to 5 bases, leaving 9 bases not matched to a gene.

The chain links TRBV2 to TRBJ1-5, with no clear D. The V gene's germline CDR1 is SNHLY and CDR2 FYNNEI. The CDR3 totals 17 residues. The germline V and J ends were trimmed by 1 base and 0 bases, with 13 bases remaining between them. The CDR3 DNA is TGTGCCAGCAGTGAAGGAGCCGTGACATCTAGCAATCAGCCCCAGCATTTT. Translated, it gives CASSEGAVTSSNQPQHF.

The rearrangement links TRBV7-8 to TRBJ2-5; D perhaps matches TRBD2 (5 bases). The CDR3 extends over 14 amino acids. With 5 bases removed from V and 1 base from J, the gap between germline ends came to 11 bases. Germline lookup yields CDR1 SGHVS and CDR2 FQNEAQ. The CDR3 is CASSRLPIQETQYF. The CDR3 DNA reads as TGTGCCAGCAGCCGACTACCCATCCAAGAGACCCAGTACTTC.

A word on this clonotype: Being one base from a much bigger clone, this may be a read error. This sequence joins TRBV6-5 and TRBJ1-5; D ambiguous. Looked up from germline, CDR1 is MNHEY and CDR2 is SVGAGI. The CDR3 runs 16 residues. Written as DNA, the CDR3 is TGTGCCATCAGTGAACGGGCATCAATTAGCAATCAGCCCCAGCATTTT. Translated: CAISERASISNQPQHF.

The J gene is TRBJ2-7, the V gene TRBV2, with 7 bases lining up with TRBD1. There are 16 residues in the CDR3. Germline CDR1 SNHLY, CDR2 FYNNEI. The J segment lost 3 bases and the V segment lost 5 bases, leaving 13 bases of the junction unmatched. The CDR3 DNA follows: TGTGCCAGCAGTCCCCAAATCGGGACAGTTGACTACGAGCAGTACTTC. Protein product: CASSPQIGTVDYEQYF.

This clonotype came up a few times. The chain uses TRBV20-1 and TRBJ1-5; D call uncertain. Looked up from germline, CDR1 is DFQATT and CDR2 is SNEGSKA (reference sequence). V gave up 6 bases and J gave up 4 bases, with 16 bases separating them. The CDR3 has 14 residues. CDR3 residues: CSAVESATNQPQHF. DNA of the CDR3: TGCAGTGCCGTTGAGTCGGCCACGAATCAGCCCCAGCATTTT.